The source of this T cell receptor (beta chain) is a study of shared clonotypes between healthy human individuals. Trimming at V came to 5 bases and at J to 4 bases, leaving 6 bases not matched to a gene. The length of the CDR3 is 15 residues. Germline lookup yields CDR1 SGHTA and CDR2 FQGNSA. Sequencing used immunoSEQ multiplex PCR; TCRdb keeps in-frame clones, though not all of them. Of 850,000 to 1,200,000 clones listed, roughly 70% are singletons. Study-level findings and limits: Donor clonotype sharing was expected to depend on sequencing depth. Clonotypes shared by all four donors outscored non-shared clonotypes in generation probability. Enrolling few donors narrowed the genetic and exposure-history diversity that was represented. For sorted subsets, rarefaction showed incomplete sequencing despite large depth.

This clone was seen just once. Its target is not known. Input material: memory CD4+ T cells sorted from blood. As to subset: CD45RA-negative fraction. The clonotype comes from a man between 18 and 35 years old in good health. The rearrangement joins TRBV7-2 to TRBJ2-5; 11 bases line up with TRBD2. CDR3 nucleotide sequence: TGTGCCAGCAGCCAACCACTAGCGGGAGCAGAGACCCAGTACTTC. It specifies CASSQPLAGAETQYF.